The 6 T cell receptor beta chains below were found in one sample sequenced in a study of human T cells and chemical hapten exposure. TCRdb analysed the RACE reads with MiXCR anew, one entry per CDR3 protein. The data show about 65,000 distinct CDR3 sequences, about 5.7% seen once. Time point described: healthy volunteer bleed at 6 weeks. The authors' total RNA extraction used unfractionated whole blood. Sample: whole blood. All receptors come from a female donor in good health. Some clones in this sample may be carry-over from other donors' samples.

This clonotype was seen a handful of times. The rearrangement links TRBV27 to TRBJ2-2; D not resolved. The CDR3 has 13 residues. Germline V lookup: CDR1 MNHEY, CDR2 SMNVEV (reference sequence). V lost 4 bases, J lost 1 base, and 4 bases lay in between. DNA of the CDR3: TGTGCCAGCAGTTCAAAGAACACCGGGGAGCTGTTTTTT. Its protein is CASSSKNTGELFF.

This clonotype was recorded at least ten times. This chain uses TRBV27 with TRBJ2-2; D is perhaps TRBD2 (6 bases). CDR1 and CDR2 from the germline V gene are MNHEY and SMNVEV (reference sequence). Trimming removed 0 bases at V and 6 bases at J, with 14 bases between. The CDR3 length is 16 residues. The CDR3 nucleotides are TGTGCCAGCAGTTTATCGATACGGGGGTCCGCCGGGGAGCTGTTTTTT. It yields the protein CASSLSIRGSAGELFF.

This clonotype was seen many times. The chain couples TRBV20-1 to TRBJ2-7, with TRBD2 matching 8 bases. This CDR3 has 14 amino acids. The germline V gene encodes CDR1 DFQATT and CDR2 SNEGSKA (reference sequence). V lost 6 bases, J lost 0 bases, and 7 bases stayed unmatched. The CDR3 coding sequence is TGCAGTGCCGCCTTAGCGGGGCACTCCTACGAGCAGTACTTC. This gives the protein CSAALAGHSYEQYF.

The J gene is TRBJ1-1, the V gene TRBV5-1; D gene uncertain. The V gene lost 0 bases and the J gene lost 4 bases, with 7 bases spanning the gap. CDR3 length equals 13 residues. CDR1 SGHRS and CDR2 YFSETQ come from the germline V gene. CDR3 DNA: TGCGCCAGCAGCTTGGAAGGGAGCACTGAAGCTTTCTTT. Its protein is CASSLEGSTEAFF.

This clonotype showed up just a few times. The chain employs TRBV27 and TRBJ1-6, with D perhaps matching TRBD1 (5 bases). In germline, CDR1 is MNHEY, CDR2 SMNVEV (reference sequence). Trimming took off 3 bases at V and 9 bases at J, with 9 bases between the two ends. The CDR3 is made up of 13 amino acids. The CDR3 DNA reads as TGTGCCAGCAGTTTGACAGTACCTTCACCCCTCCACTTT. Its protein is CASSLTVPSPLHF.

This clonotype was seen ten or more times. The CDR3 protein is CAWSVIPTIYGYTF. CDR3 in DNA: TGTGCCTGGAGTGTAATCCCCACAATCTATGGCTACACCTTC. The J gene is TRBJ1-2, the V gene TRBV30; D uncertain. Germline CDR1 and CDR2: GTSNPN and SVGIG (reference sequence). The V end was cut by 0 bases, the J end by 4 bases, with 12 bases between. CDR3 size: 14 residues.